This T cell receptor beta chain appears in the sequencing data of a study of blood T cell repertoires in COVID-19. About the research overall: COVID-19 samples collected from the United States, Italy and Spain covered acute and convalescent phases.

Trimming removed 0 bases from V and 0 bases from J, with 9 bases in between. Germline V gene sequence: CDR1 SGHTA, CDR2 FQGNSA. The CDR3 is made up of 17 amino acids. Method: immunoSEQ multiplex PCR; TCRdb's copy keeps in-frame clones and lacks some. Of some 70,000 clones in the sample, roughly 87% were seen once. The clonotype comes from a man aged 50-59 years with active COVID-19. Sequencing was performed on peripheral blood. The V gene is TRBV7-2, the J gene TRBJ2-6; TRBD2 might be the D (6 bases). The CDR3 reads CASSLAGGFSGANVLTF. In DNA, the CDR3 is TGTGCCAGCAGCTTAGCGGGAGGTTTCTCTGGGGCCAACGTCCTGACTTTC.